These 6 T cell receptor beta chains share one sample of origin, sequenced in a study of response to subunit inactivated influenza vaccine. Each CDR3 protein is one row after TCRdb ran MiXCR on the RT-PCR reads. The profile shows more than 700,000 distinct CDR3 sequences, about 20% of them singletons. Source: PBMCs from blood, taken approximately 5 days after vaccination. These receptors were obtained from a man between 50 and 59 years old who received an inactivated influenza vaccine.

This clonotype was observed many times. The chain links TRBV10-3 to TRBJ2-3; TRBD1 matches 10 bases. Germline lookup yields CDR1 ENHRY and CDR2 SYGVKD. Unmatched junction bases numbered 2, after V lost 4 bases and J lost 1 base. The CDR3 runs 15 residues. CDR3 DNA: TGTGCCATCAGTGGCGGGACAGGGGGCACAGATACGCAGTATTTT. Amino acids: CAISGGTGGTDTQYF.

The J gene is TRBJ2-7, the V gene TRBV20-1, with D tentatively TRBD2 (6 bases). Trimming took off 3 bases at V and 6 bases at J, with 18 bases between the two ends. The CDR3 extends over 14 amino acids. Germline V lookup: CDR1 DFQATT, CDR2 SNEGSKA (reference sequence). CDR3: CSASRRSGEGEQYF. The CDR3 bases are TGCAGTGCTAGTCGCCGCTCGGGAGAGGGCGAGCAGTACTTC.

This clonotype was detected a few times. The chain recombines TRBV6-2 or TRBV6-3 with TRBJ2-7; D gene ambiguous. V lost 2 bases to trimming and J lost 2 bases, with 16 bases between them. Per the germline V gene, CDR1 is MNHEY and CDR2 is SVGEGT. The CDR3 length is 16 residues. The CDR3 sequence is CASSYGERVSPYEQYF. CDR3 DNA sequence: TGTGCCAGCAGTTACGGGGAACGCGTTTCACCCTACGAGCAGTACTTC.

The gene calls are TRBV4-1 and TRBJ2-1; tentatively, D is TRBD2 (5 bases). The CDR3 is 14 residues long. Germline CDR1 MGHRA, CDR2 YSYEKL. Trimming took off 5 bases at V and 4 bases at J, with 12 bases between the two ends. The CDR3 bases are TGCGCCAGCAGCTTCCAGGAGGCATACAATGAGCAGTTCTTC. It codes for CASSFQEAYNEQFF.

This clonotype was observed a few times. The chain couples TRBV5-1 to TRBJ2-3, with D unclear. Trimming removed 0 bases from V and 2 bases from J, with 13 bases in between. The germline gives CDR1 SGHRS, CDR2 YFSETQ. CDR3 length: 16 amino acids. In nucleotides, the CDR3 is TGCGCCAGCAGCTTGGTGGGCGTACGGAACACAGATACGCAGTATTTT. The encoded protein is CASSLVGVRNTDTQYF.

The rearrangement links TRBV12-3 or TRBV12-4 to TRBJ2-5, with 7 bases lining up with TRBD1. The CDR3 runs to 15 residues. The V and J ends lost 6 bases and 4 bases, in that order; junction bases with no gene match: 11. CDR3 in DNA: TGTGCCAGCAGACGAATGACAGGGCGAGGAGAGACCCAGTACTTC. The encoded protein is CASRRMTGRGETQYF.